The clone carrying this TCR beta chain has a single count. The V end was cut by 2 bases, the J end by 8 bases, with 10 bases between. From germline, CDR1 is SGHTA and CDR2 FQGNSA. The CDR3 is made up of 13 amino acids. This specimen belongs to a study of T-cell reconstitution after alpha-beta-depleted transplantation in children. Unique molecular identifiers were incorporated into the prepared TCRbeta library. One entry per CDR3 protein, called by TCRdb with MiXCR from the PCR reads. The table lists a few hundred thousand distinct CDR3 sequences, 25% to 30% of them singletons. This material consisted of PBMCs, taken before TCRalphabeta/CD19-depleted stem cell transplant. This rearrangement joins TRBV7-2 to TRBJ2-1; a possible D gene is TRBD2 (5 bases). This receptor was taken from a boy less than two years old with Wiskott-Aldrich syndrome, due to receive a stem cell transplant. The CDR3 reads CASSLTRFDEQFF. The CDR3 DNA reads TGTGCCAGCAGCTTAACTAGGTTCGATGAGCAGTTCTTC.